This TCR beta chain was identified in a study of T cell clonality in common variable immunodeficiency. This clone was detected ten times or more. Antigen: not known. Sequencing ends 3 residues short of the CDR3 end; the germline J gene provides the rest. This table comes from immunoSEQ multiplex PCR, and its TCRdb copy is limited to in-frame clones, with some not included. Recorded here are 55,000 or so clones, with no singletons, and the ten leading clones hold around 0.8%. Study results and caveats: What drives increased CVID clonality needs T cell subpopulation sequencing.

CDR1 is LNHDA, CDR2 SQIVND, per germline (reference sequence). This CDR3 region has 16 residues. V lost 5 bases and J lost 2, with 13 bases in between. The source of this sequence is a person aged 18 to 75 in good health. This chain uses TRBV19 with TRBJ2-6; D is perhaps TRBD2 (5 bases). The sample comprised peripheral blood mononuclear cells. CDR3 DNA (partial): TGTGCCAGTAGTGTAAAAACCGGGGCTGGGGCCAACGTC. Its protein product is CASSVKTGAGANV. The complete CDR3 reads CASSVKTGAGANVLTF.